The next 16 T cell receptor beta chains were all read from a single sample in a study of control samples from healthy donors and cancer patients. The data were produced by immunoSEQ multiplex PCR, yet TCRdb's version contains in-frame clones alone and is incomplete. The sample carries 80,000 or so clones, roughly 94% recorded once. Sequences were obtained from blood. These receptors were obtained from a woman between 40 and 55 years old in good health.

V usage is TRBV5-1 and J usage is TRBJ1-5; TRBD1 agrees at 10 bases. The germline V gene encodes CDR1 SGHRS and CDR2 YFSETQ. The J segment lost 1 base and the V segment lost 0 bases, leaving 10 bases of the junction unmatched. The CDR3 is 19 amino acids. The CDR3 spells CASSLGLGDRGLSNQPQHF. CDR3 nucleotides: TGCGCCAGCAGCTTGGGGCTCGGGGACAGGGGACTGAGCAATCAGCCCCAGCATTTT.

This clone showed up just once. The genes are TRBV2 and TRBJ2-7; 7 nucleotides line up with TRBD2. The V segment lost 5 bases and the J segment 0 bases; nucleotides outside the gene matches: 7. The CDR3 covers 15 residues. In germline, CDR1 is SNHLY, CDR2 FYNNEI. CDR3 bases: TGTGCCAGCAGTCCTCTAGCGGTCCCCTCCTACGAGCAGTACTTC. Protein sequence: CASSPLAVPSYEQYF.

V is TRBV7-9 and J is TRBJ2-5, with no clear D. The V end lost 1 base, the J end lost 1 base, and 10 bases lay between the germline ends. CDR1 is SEHNR and CDR2 is FQNEAQ in the germline V gene (reference sequence). CDR3 length: 15 residues. CDR3 bases: TGTGCCAGCAGCTTAGGATGGAACATCCAAGAGACCCAGTACTTC. This translates into CASSLGWNIQETQYF.

The rearrangement uses TRBV10-3 and TRBJ1-2; 8 nucleotides agree with TRBD1. CDR3 length: 13 amino acids. CDR1 is ENHRY, CDR2 SYGVKD, per germline. Trimming at V came to 6 bases and at J to 3 bases, leaving 3 bases not matched to a gene. This CDR3 reads CAIRGQVDYGYTF. The DNA for the CDR3 is TGTGCCATCAGGGGACAGGTCGACTATGGCTACACCTTC.

J is TRBJ1-2 and V is TRBV7-6; 11 positions match TRBD1. V trimming: 4 bases; J trimming: 6 bases; junction bases outside the gene matches: 4. Germline V CDR1 and CDR2: SGHVS, FNYEAQ. This CDR3 is built from 14 residues. The CDR3 DNA is TGTGCCAGCAGCTCCGGGACAGGGGGTAATGGCTACACCTTC. Translation: CASSSGTGGNGYTF.

The chain couples TRBV13 to TRBJ2-7; D is possibly TRBD2 (5 bases). The CDR3 loop spans 12 amino acids. Trimming removed 5 bases at V and 7 bases at J, with 12 bases between. In germline, CDR1 is PRHDT, CDR2 FYEKMQ (reference sequence). The CDR3 spells CASSRGAGEQYF. Written as DNA, the CDR3 is TGTGCCAGCAGCCGGGGAGCTGGAGAGCAGTACTTC.

The chain combines TRBV2 with TRBJ2-3, with a possible D match to TRBD1 (6 bases). Germline V gene lookup returns CDR1 SNHLY and CDR2 FYNNEI. Trimming took off 6 bases at V and 6 bases at J, with 13 bases between the two ends. The CDR3 loop spans 13 amino acids. CDR3 region: CASSVQGADTQYF. The DNA of the CDR3 is TGTGCCAGCAGCGTACAGGGTGCGGATACGCAGTATTTT.

V and J are TRBV6-5 and TRBJ2-7; D is uncertain. Germline V CDR1 and CDR2: MNHEY, SVGAGI. Between the trimmed V and J ends, which lost 2 bases and 6 bases, there was a span of 5 bases. The CDR3 extends over 11 amino acids. The CDR3 sequence: CASSYIGEQYF. CDR3 DNA: TGTGCCAGCAGTTACATAGGCGAGCAGTACTTC.

The CDR3 spells CASRSEAEMNTGELFF. CDR3 nucleotide sequence: TGTGCCAGCAGATCTGAAGCGGAGATGAACACCGGGGAGCTGTTTTTT. The rearrangement uses TRBV27 and TRBJ2-2; perhaps TRBD2 as D (5 bases). The V and J ends lost 6 bases and 1 base respectively, with 15 bases between them. CDR1 and CDR2 (germline): MNHEY, SMNVEV (reference sequence). CDR3 length: 16 amino acids.

The rearrangement joins TRBV6-5 to TRBJ1-5, with a tentative D call TRBD1 (6 bases). The CDR3 runs 15 residues. V lost 0 bases and J lost 6, with 12 bases in between. CDR1 and CDR2 (germline): MNHEY, SVGAGI. CDR3 bases: TGTGCCAGCAGTTACTCTGGCAGGGGTGTTCAGCCCCAGCATTTT. Its protein product is CASSYSGRGVQPQHF.

The chain recombines TRBV28 with TRBJ1-2; 10 nucleotides line up with TRBD1. The CDR3 covers 15 residues. Looked up from germline, CDR1 is MDHEN and CDR2 is SYDVKM. V lost 6 bases to trimming and J lost 2 bases; unmatched junction nucleotides: 6. The CDR3 here is CASSLWGQGNYGYTF. DNA for the CDR3: TGTGCCAGCAGCCTATGGGGACAGGGGAACTATGGCTACACCTTC.

V usage is TRBV4-3 and J usage is TRBJ2-1; 8 bases are shared with TRBD1. Trimming cost V 0 bases and J 5 bases; bases outside gene matches: 6. This CDR3 is built from 16 residues. Germline V gives CDR1 LGHNA, CDR2 YSLEER. The CDR3 loop reads CASSQDRTGLNNEQFF. DNA for the CDR3: TGCGCCAGCAGCCAAGATAGGACAGGGTTGAACAATGAGCAGTTCTTC.

The J gene is TRBJ2-5, the V gene TRBV14, with D perhaps TRBD1 or TRBD2 (5 bases each). This CDR3 spans 13 amino acids. The V and J ends lost 4 bases and 5 bases respectively, with 11 bases between them. Germline V gene lookup returns CDR1 SGHDN and CDR2 FVKESK. CDR3 amino acids: CASSRGSWETQYF. CDR3 sequence (DNA): TGTGCCAGCAGCCGGGGGAGTTGGGAGACCCAGTACTTC.

The CDR3 coding sequence is TGTGCCAGCAGTTTTCAGGTGAACACTGAAGCTTTCTTT. Protein: CASSFQVNTEAFF. This sequence joins TRBV6-5 and TRBJ1-1; D not certain. The V gene's germline CDR1 is MNHEY and CDR2 SVGAGI. V lost 4 bases to trimming and J lost 0 bases, with 6 bases between them. The CDR3 covers 13 residues.

The chain is built from TRBV9 and TRBJ2-1; 7 bases are a match to TRBD2. V gave up 4 bases and J gave up 4 bases; unmatched junction bases: 8. CDR1 and CDR2 (germline): SGDLS, YYNGEE. The CDR3 loop spans 15 amino acids. CDR3 sequence (DNA): TGTGCCAGCAGCTTACAGCCGGGGGGATACAATGAGCAGTTCTTC. Translation: CASSLQPGGYNEQFF.

The chain joins TRBV9 to TRBJ2-7, with 10 bases fitting TRBD1. V dropped 3 bases and J dropped 5; count of bases not matched to a gene: 26. This CDR3 has 21 amino acids. In germline, CDR1 is SGDLS, CDR2 YYNGEE. The CDR3 bases are TGTGCCAGCAGCGAACCTGACCTAACAGTAGAAACCGGGACAGGGGTTCACGAGCAGTACTTC. The encoded protein is CASSEPDLTVETGTGVHEQYF.